This T cell receptor (beta chain) was identified during a study of cytomegalovirus exposure and HLA in healthy donors. Study outcomes and limitations: When a later analysis compared HLA-associated TCR beta chains with equally common others, the HLA-associated chains turned out to be more clonally expanded and to have lower generation probabilities. TCR beta chain V- and J-gene trimming was linked, in a later analysis, to a missense variant in DCLRE1C. The listing of some 170 TCR beta chains classed them as cytomegalovirus-associated.

Comment on this clone: Its antigen is still unknown.

PCR primers comprised 60 Vbeta and 13 Jbeta primers. Assay used: immunoSEQ multiplex PCR; TCRdb lists only in-frame clones, some missing. Of 100,000 to 150,000 clones listed, 72% are singletons. The TCR originated in a man aged 25 to 40 in good health and CMV-seronegative. The sample was PBMCs.

CDR3 residues: CASSLAGQGTSYGYTF. The CDR3 nucleotides read TGTGCCAGCAGCTTGGCCGGACAGGGTACAAGCTATGGCTACACCTTC. The V and J genes are TRBV7-2 and TRBJ1-2; 8 bases are shared with TRBD1. CDR3 size: 16 residues. V was pared by 3 bases and J by 4 bases, with 10 bases of the junction left unmatched. The germline gives CDR1 SGHTA, CDR2 FQGNSA.